These T cell receptor beta chains were read from a single sample in a study of shared clonotypes between healthy human individuals. Produced via immunoSEQ multiplex PCR; TCRdb's table is partial and in-frame only. The table records roughly 1,000,000 clones, 75% to 85% of them present only once. Sequencing used memory CD4+ T cells from PBMCs. The receptors come from a man aged 18 to 29 in good health. Some clones in this sample may be carry-over from other donors' samples. CDR3s include the opening cysteine and the closing phenylalanine or tryptophan. D genes are given only for firm matches. Some rows have no size entry. The others give once, few or many, or a class for an expanded clone.

J,V,size,D,CDR3,DNA
TRBJ2-3,TRBV29-1,many,-,CSSRVDITDTQYF,TGCAGCTCCAGGGTAGACATCACAGATACGCAGTATTTT
TRBJ1-5,TRBV19,-,-,CASNRVYSNQPQHF,TGTGCCAGTAACAGGGTTTATAGCAATCAGCCCCAGCATTTT
TRBJ2-3,TRBV27,-,TRBD2,CASRRTSAITDTQYF,TGTGCCAGCAGACGGACTAGCGCGATCACAGATACGCAGTATTTT
TRBJ2-7,TRBV11-1,-,TRBD2,CASSLTGTSGSYEQYF,TGTGCCAGCAGCTTGACCGGGACTAGCGGGTCCTACGAGCAGTACTTC
TRBJ1-4,TRBV7-9,-,TRBD1,CASSLGDSRNEKLFF,TGTGCCAGCAGCTTGGGGGACAGTCGAAATGAAAAACTGTTTTTT
TRBJ2-2,TRBV9,-,TRBD1,CASSGQGNTGELFF,TGTGCCAGCAGCGGACAGGGTAACACCGGGGAGCTGTTTTTT
TRBJ1-2,TRBV2,-,-,CASREGQFYGYTF,TGTGCCAGCAGGGAAGGACAGTTCTATGGCTACACCTTC
TRBJ2-6,TRBV5-1,-,-,CASSLDPGTGANVLTF,TGCGCCAGCAGCTTGGATCCAGGGACTGGGGCCAACGTCCTGACTTTC
TRBJ2-7,TRBV10-3,-,-,CAISESTGFYEQYF,TGTGCCATCAGTGAGAGTACAGGGTTCTACGAGCAGTACTTC
TRBJ1-1,TRBV4-2,many,TRBD1,CASSQGGTGETEAFF,TGTGCCAGCAGCCAAGGGGGGACAGGGGAGACTGAAGCTTTCTTT
TRBJ1-1,TRBV6-5,-,-,CASRRPRVNTEAFF,TGTGCCAGCAGACGCCCCCGGGTGAACACTGAAGCTTTCTTT
TRBJ2-1,TRBV5-1,-,-,CASTLDGTSYNEQFF,TGCGCCAGCACACTGGACGGGACCTCCTACAATGAGCAGTTCTTC
TRBJ2-5,TRBV5-1,-,TRBD2,CASSFEAGELGTQYF,TGCGCCAGCAGCTTTGAAGCGGGAGAATTGGGGACCCAGTACTTC
TRBJ1-5,TRBV18,-,TRBD1,CASSSGQGGGQPQHF,TGTGCCAGCTCATCGGGACAGGGGGGCGGGCAGCCCCAGCATTTT
TRBJ1-2,TRBV9,-,-,CASSRDGLNYGYTF,TGTGCCAGCAGTCGGGACGGCCTTAACTATGGCTACACCTTC
TRBJ2-4,TRBV7-9,-,TRBD1,CASSGMGGQGTQYF,TGTGCCAGCAGTGGGATGGGCGGACAGGGAACGCAGTACTTC
TRBJ1-4,TRBV6-5,-,-,CASTHPRGSEKLFF,TGTGCCAGCACTCACCCGAGGGGTTCTGAAAAACTGTTTTTT
TRBJ2-7,TRBV7-8,-,TRBD2,CASSQGSSGRDEQYF,TGTGCCAGCAGCCAGGGTTCTAGCGGGAGGGACGAGCAGTACTTC
TRBJ1-2,TRBV7-2,-,TRBD1,CASSPRDSRNYGYTF,TGTGCCAGCAGCCCAAGGGACAGTAGGAACTATGGCTACACCTTC
TRBJ1-5,TRBV5-4,-,-,CASSLAGGKPQHF,TGTGCCAGCAGCTTGGCCGGGGGAAAGCCCCAGCATTTT
TRBJ1-2,TRBV7-8,-,-,CASSPVSYGYTF,TGTGCCAGCAGCCCAGTCAGCTATGGCTACACCTTC
TRBJ2-7,TRBV7-9,-,TRBD2,CASSRTSALAYEQYF,TGTGCCAGCAGCCGAACTAGCGCCCTAGCCTACGAGCAGTACTTC
TRBJ2-3,TRBV2,-,-,CASSDMRSTDTQYF,TGTGCCAGCAGTGACATGAGGAGCACAGATACGCAGTATTTT
TRBJ1-2,TRBV27,-,-,CASSLNSNYGYTF,TGTGCCAGCAGTTTAAACAGCAACTATGGCTACACCTTC
TRBJ2-2,TRBV6-5,-,-,CASSYSFVGTGELFF,TGTGCCAGCAGTTACTCGTTTGTGGGTACCGGGGAGCTGTTTTTT
TRBJ2-7,TRBV18,-,-,CASSPLGTAYEQYF,TGTGCCAGCTCACCACTCGGGACTGCCTACGAGCAGTACTTC
TRBJ1-2,TRBV27,-,-,CASSTIRRAEEYGYTF,TGTGCCAGCAGCACCATTAGGAGGGCCGAAGAGTATGGCTACACCTTC
TRBJ1-3,TRBV27,-,-,CASSLEFSGNTIYF,TGTGCCAGCAGTTTAGAGTTCTCTGGAAACACCATATATTTT
TRBJ1-2,TRBV6-5,-,-,CASNSGTPAGYGYTF,TGTGCCAGCAACTCCGGGACACCGGCGGGCTATGGCTACACCTTC
TRBJ2-7,TRBV6-5,-,-,CASTPPGREDEQYF,TGTGCCAGCACCCCTCCGGGCAGGGAGGACGAGCAGTACTTC
TRBJ2-1,TRBV7-3,-,-,CASSPPGGNNEQFF,TGTGCCAGCAGCCCCCCCGGAGGCAACAATGAGCAGTTCTTC
TRBJ2-5,TRBV7-2,-,-,CASSSTRAETQYF,TGTGCCAGCAGCTCGACTAGGGCGGAGACCCAGTACTTC
TRBJ2-1,TRBV2,-,-,CASIPSGNAEQFF,TGTGCCAGCATCCCAAGCGGTAATGCGGAGCAGTTCTTC
TRBJ1-5,TRBV18,few,-,CASSPRNQVSNQPQHF,TGTGCCAGCTCACCACGCAATCAGGTTAGCAATCAGCCCCAGCATTTT
TRBJ2-3,TRBV7-9,-,-,CASSPNNGRGITDTQYF,TGTGCCAGCAGTCCAAACAACGGCAGGGGTATCACAGATACGCAGTATTTT
TRBJ1-2,TRBV2,-,-,CATQQGQLRGYTF,TGTGCCACCCAACAGGGCCAGCTAAGAGGCTACACCTTC
TRBJ1-4,TRBV6-1,-,-,CASSEYPPGGWEKLFF,TGTGCCAGCAGTGAATATCCCCCCGGGGGTTGGGAAAAACTGTTTTTT